This record covers a single T cell receptor beta chain. Antigen specificity is unknown. Between the trimmed V and J ends, which lost 0 bases and 2 bases, there was a span of 8 bases. Germline CDR1 reads MNHEY; CDR2 reads SMNVEV (reference sequence). This CDR3 contains 14 residues. The entry originates in a study of human T cells and chemical hapten exposure. General study points: DPC sensitization produced no change in TCRs with frequency above 1 in 1000.

Regarding time point: patch test 1, 2 weeks after DPC sensitization. Treatment specified: therapeutic diphenylcyclopropenone sensitization with weekly scalp DPC. Blood was collected ahead of every patch test applied. Each donor was an alopecia patient between 18 and 70 years of age who qualified for DPC. Authors' data handling: Samples contained a median of 95,638 TCRs, with a range of about 23,224 to 700,000. In TCRdb, the RACE reads were re-called with MiXCR into one record per CDR3 protein. V and J calls and clone size were set by TCRdb, not the authors. The sample records some 350,000 distinct CDR3 sequences, approximately 6.3% being singletons.

The TCR comes from a woman aged 18-29 years with alopecia areata. Some clones in this sample may be carry-over from other donors' samples. The chain employs TRBV27 and TRBJ2-7; no reliable D call. The sample consisted of whole blood, taken in connection with sensitization to the hapten diphenylcyclopropenone (DPC). The CDR3 loop reads CASSLSGLTYEQYF. For the CDR3, the DNA is TGTGCCAGCAGTTTATCTGGGTTAACCTACGAGCAGTACTTC.